The source of this TCR beta chain is a study of vaccination and CD4 T cells after COVID-19. Study information: Six men and four women formed the convalescents, two being Hispanic. Cells were stimulated with overlapping spike peptide pools from SARS-CoV-2, HCoV-NL63, HCoV-OC43 and HCoV-229E.

Stated treatment: approximately 11-day PBMC culture with coronavirus spike peptide pools or control peptides (ViraFEST assay). This clonotype was picked up a small number of times. What it binds is unknown. V was pared by 4 bases and J by 5 bases, with 4 bases of the junction left unmatched. This CDR3 contains 13 residues. The V gene's germline CDR1 is ENHRY and CDR2 SYGVKD. Sequencing of cultured CD4+ T cell DNA used the Oncomine TCR Beta short-read assay. TCRdb reanalysed the PCR reads using MiXCR and keeps one entry per CDR3 protein. The sample shows 14,000 to 15,000 distinct CDR3 sequences, about 41% of them seen only once.

This chain links TRBV10-3 with TRBJ2-5, with 7 bases fitting TRBD1. Sequencing was carried out using CD4+ T cells from blood, cultured in vitro. The TCR originated in a human donor who had recovered from COVID-19. The DNA for the CDR3 is TGTGCCATCAGTGGGGACAGAGGGGAGACCCAGTACTTC. Amino acid sequence: CAISGDRGETQYF.